This paragraph covers one T cell receptor beta chain sequence. Antigen unknown. From blood CD8+ and CD4+ T cells, TCR beta sequences were generated. The authors negatively isolated CD8+ and CD4+ T cells and FACS-enriched TEMRA cells. The CDR3 length is 14 residues. The V gene lost 0 bases and the J gene lost 7 bases, with 10 bases spanning the gap. Germline V gives CDR1 LNHNV, CDR2 YYDKDF (reference sequence). RNA in amounts of roughly 0.5 to 1 ug was reverse transcribed with random hexamers. An immunoSEQ multiplex PCR amplified TCR beta CDR3 over 54 Vbeta and 13 Jbeta. From the immunoSEQ multiplex PCR reads, TCRdb called clonotypes with MiXCR, one entry per CDR3 protein. Here the sample spans approximately 110,000 distinct CDR3 sequences, 90% to 95% being singletons. This sample was included in a study of CD8 T cells in Susac syndrome. Study outcomes and limitations: Regarding the TCR sequencing and HLA analysis, the study admitted that a relatively small number of individuals were involved.

V gene TRBV15 combines with J gene TRBJ2-1; D is uncertain. The specimen was CD4+ T cells from PBMCs. The origin of this receptor is a human donor in good health. The CDR3 is CATSRDQDMNEQFF. CDR3 in DNA: TGTGCCACCAGCAGAGATCAAGACATGAATGAGCAGTTCTTC.